This T cell receptor (beta chain) was recorded in a study of vaccination effects on CD4 cells after COVID-19. The sample holds a few counts of this clone. Antigen: not known. After expansion with viral peptide pools in the ViraFEST assay, antigen-specific CD4+ T cells were sequenced. Once cultured for roughly nine days, the cells underwent separation to obtain CD4+ T cells. In the vaccine recipients, nucleocapsid antibodies were negative and there was no prior SARS-CoV-2 infection. Wells containing over 1.5 million PBMC each were cultured with roughly 10 IU/ml IL-2 and approximately 10 ug/ml peptides. Method: immunoSEQ multiplex PCR; TCRdb's copy keeps in-frame clones and lacks some. Among 20,000 to 25,000 clones listed, about 65% were seen once. The source of this sequence is a human donor who received a COVID-19 vaccine. Sequencing was performed on CD4+ T cells from PBMCs cultured with HCoV-NL63 spike peptides, taken before COVID-19 vaccination.

The CDR3 is CASSEGTVYSGNTIYF. The CDR3 DNA reads as TGTGCCAGCAGTGAAGGGACAGTCTACTCTGGAAACACCATATATTTT. The chain is built from TRBV2 and TRBJ1-3; maybe TRBD1 (6 bases). The CDR3 sequence is 16 residues long. With 1 base removed from V and 0 bases from J, the gap between germline ends came to 10 bases. The germline V gene has CDR1 SNHLY and CDR2 FYNNEI.